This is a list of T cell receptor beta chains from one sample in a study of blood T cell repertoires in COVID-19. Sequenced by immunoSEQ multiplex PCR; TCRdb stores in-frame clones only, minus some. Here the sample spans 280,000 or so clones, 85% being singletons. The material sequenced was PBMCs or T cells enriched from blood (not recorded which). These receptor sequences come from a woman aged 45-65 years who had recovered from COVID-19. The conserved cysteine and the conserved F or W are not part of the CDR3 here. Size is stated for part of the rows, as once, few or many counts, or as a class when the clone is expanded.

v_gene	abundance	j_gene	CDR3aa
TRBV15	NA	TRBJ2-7	ATSSSPAAYEQY
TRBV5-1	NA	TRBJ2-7	ASSLDLLAGGHEQY
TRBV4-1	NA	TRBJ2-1	ASSQDRRQGAANEQF
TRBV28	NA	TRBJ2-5	ASSPLGIGAGGEYTQY
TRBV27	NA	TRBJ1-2	ASSLSSGNLSGYT
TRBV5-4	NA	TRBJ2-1	ASSFSSQGVNEQF
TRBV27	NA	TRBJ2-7	ASSPYRAGSSYEQY
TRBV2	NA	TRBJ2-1	ASSQTSGRHNEQF
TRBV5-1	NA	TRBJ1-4	ASSLSARGATNEKLF
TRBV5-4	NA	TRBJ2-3	ASSLWGADTQY
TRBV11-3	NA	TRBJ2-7	ASSGDNSYEQY
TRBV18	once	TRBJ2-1	ASSPSGVEQF
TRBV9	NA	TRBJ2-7	ASSVEGLPSYEQY
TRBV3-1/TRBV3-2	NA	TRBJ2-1	ASSLTRTSILEQF
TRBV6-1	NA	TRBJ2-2	ASSDRGPNTGELF
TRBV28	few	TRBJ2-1	ASSLLVRYNEQF
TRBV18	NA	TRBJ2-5	ASSPASVQETQY
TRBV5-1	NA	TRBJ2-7	ASSLWVTGMPEQY
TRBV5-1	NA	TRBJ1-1	ASSLVGTGDITEAF
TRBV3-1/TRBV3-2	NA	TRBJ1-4	ASSVAGGQTGLF
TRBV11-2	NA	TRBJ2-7	ASRVEGSAGEQY
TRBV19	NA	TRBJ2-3	ASSIDRARGTDTQY
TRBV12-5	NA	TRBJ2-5	ASGLGTATPETQY
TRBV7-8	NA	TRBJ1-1	ASSLEGANTEAF
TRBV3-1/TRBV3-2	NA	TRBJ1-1	ASSQPGQGFEAF
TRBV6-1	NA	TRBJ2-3	ASSVAGGQSDTQY
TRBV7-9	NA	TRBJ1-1	ASSPRLAGEFGAF
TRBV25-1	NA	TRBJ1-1	ATSLNTEAF
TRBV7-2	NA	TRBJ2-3	ASSTYRGTDTQY
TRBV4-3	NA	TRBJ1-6	ASSPTTGWHSPLH
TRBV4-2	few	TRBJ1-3	ASSQERGNTIY
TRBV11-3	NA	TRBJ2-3	ASSLGAGDLDTQY
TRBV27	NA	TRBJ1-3	ASREGGGNTIY
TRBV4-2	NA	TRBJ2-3	ASSLRASGTGALAGGPTDTQY
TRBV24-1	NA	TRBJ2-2	ATSDRLAGTTGELF
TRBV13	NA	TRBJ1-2	ASSRIRGSYT
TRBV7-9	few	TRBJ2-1	ASSLGSDRLFYNEQF
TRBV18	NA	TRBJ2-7	ASSPESSGPYEQY
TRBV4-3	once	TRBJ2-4	ASSLQKGDRDIQY